The 24 T cell receptor beta chains presented below share a single source sample, sequenced in a study of T cell responses to AZD1222 COVID-19 vaccine (dated by TCRdb to 2020 to 2022). The time point label, read with the paper, signifies: baseline before first vaccination. Library preparation was by the immunoSEQ multiplex PCR assay. Held by TCRdb, this immuneACCESS table contains in-frame sequences only and omits some clones. Under half of the omission traces to an unresolved V gene where checked; the cause of the rest is unknown. In this sample the table shows some 60,000 clones, 70% to 85% of which occur a single time. The leading ten clones occupy roughly 20% of the sample. The specimen was peripheral blood, collected on day 0 of AZD1222 vaccination. All receptors derive from an adult in good health.

The chain is built from TRBV3-1 (or the pseudogene TRBV3-2) and TRBJ1-6; a weak D match, TRBD1 (5 bases). The length of the CDR3 is 17 residues. Trimming left V 1 base short and J 4 bases short, with 14 bases between. Germline V CDR1 and CDR2: LGHDT, YNNKEL (reference sequence). DNA of the CDR3: TGTGCCAGCAGCCAAGTATCGGGGCGGCGGTATAATTCACCCCTCCACTTT. Its protein product is CASSQVSGRRYNSPLHF.

V is TRBV6-2 or TRBV6-3 and J is TRBJ2-1; TRBD2 agrees at 15 bases. The V segment lost 4 bases and the J segment 5 bases; nucleotides outside the gene matches: 6. CDR3 length: 17 residues. CDR1 MNHEY and CDR2 SVGEGT come from the germline V gene. DNA for the CDR3: TGTGCCAGCAGTTGGACTAGCGGGAGGGCCCGGGACAATGAGCAGTTCTTC. This gives the protein CASSWTSGRARDNEQFF.

There are a few counts of this clone. The chain carries TRBV6-6 and TRBJ2-2; 13 nucleotides line up with TRBD2. The V and J ends lost 5 bases and 4 bases, in that order; junction bases with no gene match: 19. Germline assignment: CDR1 MNHNY and CDR2 SVGAGI (reference sequence). This CDR3 contains 21 residues. In nucleotides, the CDR3 is TGTGCCAGCAGTCATGACGAGAAGACTAGCGGGAGGTCCCCGGGCACCGGGGAGCTGTTTTTT. Its protein is CASSHDEKTSGRSPGTGELFF.

The V gene is TRBV28, the J gene TRBJ2-7, with a possible D match to TRBD1 (5 bases). The CDR3 runs to 15 residues. Germline V gene lookup returns CDR1 MDHEN and CDR2 SYDVKM. Trimming removed 7 bases at V and 6 bases at J, with 22 bases between. This CDR3 is CASTYTGAVSGEQYF. The DNA for the CDR3 is TGTGCCAGCACTTACACTGGGGCGGTATCGGGCGAGCAGTACTTC.

V is TRBV28 and J is TRBJ1-2; 7 nucleotides agree with TRBD1. Germline loops: CDR1 MDHEN, CDR2 SYDVKM. The J segment lost 5 bases and the V segment lost 1 base, leaving 10 bases of the junction unmatched. CDR3 size: 16 residues. CDR3 in DNA: TGTGCCAGCAGTTTATCCGAGTCAGGGGGGGGATATGGCTACACCTTC. Translating it yields CASSLSESGGGYGYTF.

Regarding this clone: One end of the junction fails to match germline, which may point to a read error. The chain is built from TRBV7-7 and TRBJ2-5; TRBD2 might be the D (6 bases). The CDR3 consists of 16 residues. Germline CDR1 SSHAT, CDR2 FNYEAQ (reference sequence). The CDR3, as DNA: TGTGCTAGCAGCTTAGGTCTGGGTAGCGGCCAAGAGACCCAGTACTTC. Its translation is CASSLGLGSGQETQYF. The whole variable domain, filled in from reference TRBV7-7 and TRBJ2-5, reads GAGVSQSPRYKVTKRGQDVTLRCDPISSHATLYWYQQALGQGPEFLTYFNYEAQPDKSGLPSDRFSAERPEGSISTLTIQRTEQRDSAMYRCASSLGLGSGQETQYFGPGTRLLVL.

This chain uses TRBV18 with TRBJ2-7, with D unclear. This CDR3 region has 11 residues. Between the trimmed V and J ends, which lost 6 bases and 0 bases, there was a span of 3 bases. Germline V gene lookup returns CDR1 KGHSH and CDR2 LQKENI. The CDR3, as DNA: TGTGCCAGCTCGAGCTCCTACGAGCAGTACGTC. Protein: CASSSSYEQYV.

In this sample, this clone turned up once. V is TRBV6-5 and J is TRBJ1-3; the D gene is possibly TRBD1 (5 bases). Germline V gives CDR1 MNHEY, CDR2 SVGAGI. Trimming took off 6 bases at V and 6 bases at J, with 15 bases between the two ends. The CDR3 extends over 14 amino acids. The CDR3 protein is CASSRPGRLNTIYF. CDR3 nucleotides: TGTGCCAGCAGCCGTCCGGGACGGTTAAACACCATATATTTT.

This chain connects TRBV21-1 to TRBJ2-7. TRBV21-1 is termed a pseudogene. The CDR3 consists of 13 residues. The DNA for the CDR3 is TGTGCCAGCAGCAAGGGGGTCCCCTACGAGCAGTACGTC. Translation gives CASSKGVPYEQYV.

The genes are TRBV5-5 and TRBJ2-7, with 13 bases identical to TRBD2. Per the germline V gene, CDR1 is SGHKS and CDR2 is YYEKEE (reference sequence). V shed 3 bases and J 3 bases; nucleotides not matched to a gene: 3. This CDR3 spans 15 amino acids. The CDR3 is CASSSGLAGSYEQYF. CDR3 coding DNA: TGTGCCAGCAGCTCGGGACTAGCGGGAAGCTACGAGCAGTACTTC. Full variable domain (rest looked up from reference TRBV5-5 and TRBJ2-7): DAGVTQSPTHLIKTRGQQVTLRCSPISGHKSVSWYQQVLGQGPQFIFQYYEKEERGRGNFPDRFSARQFPNYSSELNVNALLLGDSALYLCASSSGLAGSYEQYFGPGTRLTVT.

This sequence joins TRBV5-6 and TRBJ2-4; 11 bases agree with TRBD2. The CDR3 has 15 amino acids. V shed 2 bases, J shed 3 bases, and the junction held 1 base outside the gene matches. CDR1 is SGHDT and CDR2 is YYEEEE in the germline V gene. The CDR3 nucleotides are TGTGCCAGCAGCTTTCTAGCGGGAGGCAAAAACATTCAGTACTTC. Encoded protein: CASSFLAGGKNIQYF.

V is TRBV7-6 and J is TRBJ2-5; D is ambiguous. Trimming shortened V by 7 bases and J by 2 bases, and 11 bases separated the two germline ends. The germline V gene has CDR1 SGHVS and CDR2 FNYEAQ. The CDR3 contains 13 residues. CDR3 in DNA: TGTGCCAGCACCTCAGGTCGGCAAGAGACCCAGTACTTC. Protein product: CASTSGRQETQYF. The complete variable domain, with remaining parts taken from reference TRBV7-6 and TRBJ2-5, reads GAGVSQSPRYKVTKRGQDVALRCDPISGHVSLYWYRQALGQGPEFLTYFNYEAQQDKSGLPNDRFSAERPEGSISTLTIQRTEQRDSAMYRCASTSGRQETQYFGPGTRLLVL.

V is TRBV20-1 and J is TRBJ1-3; 9 bases fit TRBD1. CDR3 length: 14 residues. Germline V lookup: CDR1 DFQATT, CDR2 SNEGSKA (reference sequence). Trimming at V came to 3 bases and at J to 1 base, leaving 1 base not matched to a gene. The CDR3, as DNA: TGCAGTGCTAGTGGGACAGGGTCTGGAAACACCATATATTTT. It is translated as CSASGTGSGNTIYF.

The chain carries TRBV2 and TRBJ2-7; a weak D match, TRBD1 (6 bases). This CDR3 contains 12 residues. V was shortened by 7 bases and J by 2 bases, with 9 bases between the two germline ends. Per the germline V gene, CDR1 is SNHLY and CDR2 is FYNNEI. The CDR3 loop reads CASTDSTYEQYF. The CDR3 bases are TGTGCCAGCACGGACAGCACCTACGAGCAGTACTTC. Variable domain in full (rest from reference TRBV2 and TRBJ2-7): EPEVTQTPSHQVTQMGQEVILRCVPISNHLYFYWYRQILGQKVEFLVSFYNNEISEKSEIFDDQFSVERPDGSNFTLKIRSTKLEDSAMYFCASTDSTYEQYFGPGTRLTVT.

The J gene is TRBJ2-3, the V gene TRBV24-1; possible D gene TRBD2, 6 bases. This CDR3 is built from 16 residues. Germline loops: CDR1 KGHDR, CDR2 SFDVKD. V gave up 2 bases and J gave up 4 bases, with 15 bases separating them. Here the CDR3 reads CATSDSEGGKSDTQYF. CDR3 sequence (DNA): TGTGCCACCAGTGATTCCGAAGGCGGGAAGTCAGATACGCAGTATTTT.

The rearrangement joins TRBV11-2 to TRBJ1-4; D not certain. Trimming took 6 bases from V and 8 from J, leaving 13 bases between them. This CDR3 is built from 13 residues. The germline V gene has CDR1 SGHAT and CDR2 FQNNGV. CDR3 protein: CASSSRHGEKLFF. The DNA of the CDR3 is TGTGCCAGCAGTTCTCGACACGGGGAAAAACTGTTTTTT.

The table lists this clone with a few counts. The chain joins TRBV4-1 to TRBJ1-1; a possible D gene is TRBD1 (5 bases). Deletions cut 1 base from V and 1 base from J, with 10 bases between. There are 15 residues in the CDR3. The germline gives CDR1 MGHRA, CDR2 YSYEKL. The CDR3 nucleotides are TGCGCCAGCAGCCAAGCGGGGCACGCGAACACTGAAGCTTTCTTT. Translated: CASSQAGHANTEAFF.

CDR3 in DNA: TGTGCCTGGACAGCCCCTGCAGCGGGAGGAGAGACCCAGTACTTC. It yields the protein CAWTAPAAGGETQYF. The V call is TRBV30, the J call TRBJ2-5; 9 nucleotides agree with TRBD2. The germline V gene encodes CDR1 GTSNPN and CDR2 SVGIG (reference sequence). The CDR3 consists of 15 residues. V shed 4 bases, J shed 4 bases, and the junction held 10 bases outside the gene matches.

This rearrangement joins TRBV19 to TRBJ1-2; no clear D. This CDR3 contains 13 residues. V was shortened by 7 bases and J by 2 bases, with 11 bases between the two germline ends. Per the germline V gene, CDR1 is LNHDA and CDR2 is SQIVND (reference sequence). This CDR3 is CASKPGPNYGYTF. CDR3 sequence (DNA): TGTGCCAGTAAACCAGGCCCAAACTATGGCTACACCTTC.

V gene TRBV28 combines with J gene TRBJ2-6; the D gene is possibly TRBD2 (6 bases). The CDR3 totals 18 residues. The germline V gene encodes CDR1 MDHEN and CDR2 SYDVKM. Trimming cost V 8 bases and J 1 base, with 21 bases left between them. The CDR3 spells CASQAPGLLGSGANVLTF. CDR3 coding DNA: TGTGCCAGCCAAGCCCCGGGACTCCTTGGATCTGGGGCCAACGTCCTGACTTTC.

This chain joins TRBV2 and TRBJ1-4; TRBD1 might be the D (6 bases). V was clipped by 2 bases and J by 7 bases, with 14 bases between them. There are 15 residues in the CDR3. Germline V gene data show CDR1 as SNHLY and CDR2 as FYNNEI. The CDR3 DNA follows: TGTGCCAGCAGTGAACTCGGGGGAGGGGGTGAAAAACTGTTTTTT. This sequence encodes CASSELGGGGEKLFF.

The chain couples TRBV28 to TRBJ1-2; 10 nucleotides match TRBD1. Germline CDR1 is MDHEN and CDR2 is SYDVKM. The CDR3 has 15 residues. With 6 bases clipped from V and 7 bases from J, the junction kept 11 bases outside the gene matches. The CDR3 spells CASSIDRGRKGGYTF. The CDR3 DNA follows: TGTGCCAGCAGCATTGACAGGGGGCGAAAGGGTGGCTACACCTTC.

The chain couples TRBV24-1 to TRBJ1-2; possible D gene TRBD1, 6 bases. The CDR3 runs to 15 residues. Per the germline V gene, CDR1 is KGHDR and CDR2 is SFDVKD. The V and J ends lost 0 bases and 4 bases respectively, with 11 bases between them. This CDR3 is CATSDLKGGVYGYTF. In DNA form, the CDR3 reads TGTGCCACCAGTGATTTGAAGGGGGGGGTCTATGGCTACACCTTC.

The V and J genes are TRBV6-2 or TRBV6-3 and TRBJ1-1, with 11 bases fitting TRBD1. V lost 6 bases, J lost 6 bases, and 9 bases stayed unmatched. Germline loops: CDR1 MNHEY, CDR2 SVGEGT. The CDR3 consists of 15 residues. CDR3 region: CASSPFGQGAAEAFF. In nucleotides, the CDR3 is TGTGCCAGCAGCCCCTTCGGACAGGGGGCCGCTGAAGCTTTCTTT.